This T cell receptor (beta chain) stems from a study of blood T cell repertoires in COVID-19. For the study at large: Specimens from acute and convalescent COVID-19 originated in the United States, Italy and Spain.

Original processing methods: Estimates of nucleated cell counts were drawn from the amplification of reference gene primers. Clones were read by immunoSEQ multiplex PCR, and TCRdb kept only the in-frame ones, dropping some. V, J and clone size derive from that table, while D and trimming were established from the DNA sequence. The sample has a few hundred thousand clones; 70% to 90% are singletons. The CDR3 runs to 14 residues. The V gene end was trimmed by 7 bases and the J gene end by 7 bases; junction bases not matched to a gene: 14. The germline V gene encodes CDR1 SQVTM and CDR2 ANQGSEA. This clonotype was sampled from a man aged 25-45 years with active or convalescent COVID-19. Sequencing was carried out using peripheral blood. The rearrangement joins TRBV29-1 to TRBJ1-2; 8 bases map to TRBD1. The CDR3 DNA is TGCAGCGCAAGATCGGACAGGGCATGGGGTGGCTACACCTTC. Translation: CSARSDRAWGGYTF. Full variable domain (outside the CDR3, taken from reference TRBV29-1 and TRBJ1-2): SAVISQKPSRDICQRGTSLTIQCQVDSQVTMMFWYRQQPGQSLTLIATANQGSEATYESGFVIDKFPISRPNLTFSTLTVSNMSPEDSSIYLCSARSDRAWGGYTFGSGTRLTVV.